Presented here are 25 T cell receptor beta chains from one specimen sequenced in a study of blood T cell repertoires in COVID-19. Clones were read by immunoSEQ multiplex PCR, and TCRdb kept only the in-frame ones, dropping some. The sample holds about 300,000 clones, 85% seen once. Sample: PBMCs or T cells enriched from blood (not recorded which). Receptors were obtained from a woman aged 25 to 45 who had been exposed to COVID-19.

The chain employs TRBV30 and TRBJ2-2; 8 bases map to TRBD1. The CDR3 has 16 amino acids. Germline CDR1 is GTSNPN and CDR2 is SVGIG (reference sequence). V lost 2 bases, J lost 1 base, and 6 bases stayed unmatched. The CDR3, as DNA: TGTGCCTGGAGTACGTATGGGACAGGGAACACCGGGGAGCTGTTTTTT. The encoded protein is CAWSTYGTGNTGELFF.

The CDR3 DNA is TGTGCCAGCACCCCTTACGTCGACAGATATGGCTACACCTTC. It translates to CASTPYVDRYGYTF. The J gene is TRBJ1-2, the V gene TRBV9, with D tentatively TRBD1 (5 bases). The CDR3 is 14 amino acids. Germline-derived CDR1 and CDR2 are SGDLS and YYNGEE. V was pared by 6 bases and J by 5 bases, with 17 bases between.

This chain uses TRBV27 with TRBJ1-6; maybe TRBD1 (5 bases). The CDR3 is 14 residues long. Trimming cost V 3 bases and J 7 bases, with 10 bases left between them. CDR1 MNHEY and CDR2 SMNVEV come from the germline V gene (reference sequence). The CDR3 here is CASSLGGGNSPLHF. DNA for the CDR3: TGTGCCAGCAGTTTGGGGGGAGGAAATTCACCCCTCCACTTT.

V gene TRBV21-1 combines with J gene TRBJ2-2; TRBD1 is taken as the D call from the table, unchecked against the DNA. TRBV21-1 is described as a pseudogene. The CDR3 consists of 15 residues. CDR3 protein: CASSTYRGRTGELFF. The CDR3 DNA follows: TGTGCCAGCAGTACATACAGGGGCCGCACCGGGGAGCTGTTTTTT.

The chain uses TRBV6-5 and TRBJ1-2; the D gene is possibly TRBD1 (6 bases). Per the germline V gene, CDR1 is MNHEY and CDR2 is SVGAGI. This CDR3 is built from 15 residues. The V gene lost 5 bases and the J gene lost 4 bases, with 17 bases spanning the gap. CDR3 residues: CASSPRLTGTYGYTF. The CDR3 bases are TGTGCCAGCAGTCCGCGATTGACAGGTACCTATGGCTACACCTTC.

DNA of the CDR3: TGTGCCAGCGGAGCACAGGGGGTGGGGACTGAAGCTTTCTTT. This gives the protein CASGAQGVGTEAFF. This rearrangement joins TRBV9 to TRBJ1-1; TRBD1 matches at 8 bases. Germline CDR1 is SGDLS and CDR2 is YYNGEE. The trim removed 7 bases at V and 5 bases at J, leaving 10 bases unmatched. This CDR3 spans 14 amino acids. The full variable domain, in which reference TRBV9 and TRBJ1-1 provide the parts outside the CDR3, is DSGVTQTPKHLITATGQRVTLRCSPRSGDLSVYWYQQSLDQGLQFLIQYYNGEERAKGNILERFSAQQFPDLHSELNLSSLELGDSALYFCASGAQGVGTEAFFGQGTRLTVV.

This chain uses TRBV7-9 with TRBJ2-1, with TRBD2 matching over 8 bases. There are 17 residues in the CDR3. The germline CDR1 and CDR2 sequences are SEHNR and FQNEAQ (reference sequence). J lost 8 bases, V lost 1 base, and 13 bases had no gene match. The CDR3 nucleotides are TGTGCCAGCAGCTTAGTGTTTGGAGCGGGAGCGAGCGATGAGCAGTTCTTC. Its protein is CASSLVFGAGASDEQFF.

The chain recombines TRBV9 with TRBJ1-3, with D maybe TRBD1 (5 bases). CDR1 SGDLS and CDR2 YYNGEE come from the germline V gene. V was shortened by 0 bases and J by 4 bases, with 14 bases between the two germline ends. The CDR3 length is 16 residues. In DNA form, the CDR3 reads TGTGCCAGCAGCGTAGCCCCGGGGGAGACCGGAAACACCATATATTTT. This codes for CASSVAPGETGNTIYF.

The V and J genes are TRBV3-1 (or the pseudogene TRBV3-2) and TRBJ2-3, with TRBD1 matching 9 bases. This CDR3 has 18 amino acids. V shed 0 bases, J shed 3 bases, and the junction held 10 bases outside the gene matches. CDR1 is LGHDT, CDR2 YNNKEL, per germline (reference sequence). CDR3 sequence reads: CASSQDKFTGGRTDTQYF. Written as DNA, the CDR3 is TGTGCCAGCAGCCAAGATAAGTTTACAGGGGGCAGAACAGATACGCAGTATTTT.

The chain carries TRBV9 and TRBJ1-6; D ambiguous. The CDR3 totals 13 residues. Germline values: CDR1 SGDLS, CDR2 YYNGEE. The V and J ends lost 2 bases and 9 bases respectively, with 9 bases between them. The CDR3 DNA reads as TGTGCCAGCAGCGTCGCTTCGGGTTCACCCCTCCACTTT. Translated: CASSVASGSPLHF.

The rearrangement links TRBV6-5 to TRBJ1-1, with 7 bases matching TRBD1. CDR3 length: 15 residues. The germline gives CDR1 MNHEY, CDR2 SVGAGI. V dropped 9 bases and J dropped 0; count of bases not matched to a gene: 10. For the CDR3, the DNA is TGTGCCAGTCGGGACAGACAAAGGCTGAACACTGAAGCTTTCTTT. The encoded protein is CASRDRQRLNTEAFF.

The gene calls are TRBV2 and TRBJ1-2, with no clear D. CDR3 length: 14 amino acids. V shed 3 bases and J shed 4 bases, with 12 bases lying between them. Germline assignment: CDR1 SNHLY and CDR2 FYNNEI. The CDR3 sequence: CASSESRGVYGYTF. The CDR3 coding sequence is TGTGCCAGCAGTGAGAGCCGCGGGGTCTATGGCTACACCTTC.

The chain's CDR3 is CASSQAGQRNQPQHF. The CDR3 DNA reads as TGTGCCAGCAGCCAAGCCGGACAGCGCAATCAGCCCCAGCATTTT. The chain uses TRBV4-2 and TRBJ1-5; possibly TRBD1 for D (6 bases). CDR1 LGHNA and CDR2 YNFKEQ come from the germline V gene. This CDR3 spans 15 amino acids. The ends were cut back, 1 base at V and 2 bases at J, with 9 bases in the middle.

The chain joins TRBV24-1 to TRBJ2-3; 10 bases align to TRBD2. The V gene's germline CDR1 is KGHDR and CDR2 SFDVKD. The V gene end was trimmed by 7 bases and the J gene end by 4 bases; junction bases not matched to a gene: 7. This CDR3 is built from 15 residues. The CDR3 DNA is TGTGCCACCAGCCCCATAGCGGGGGGCCCAGATACGCAGTATTTT. Translating it yields CATSPIAGGPDTQYF.

The chain is built from TRBV19 and TRBJ2-5; weak D call: TRBD1 (6 bases). Germline-derived CDR1 and CDR2 are LNHDA and SQIVND (reference sequence). This CDR3 is 14 amino acids long. Trimming took off 7 bases at V and 4 bases at J, with 16 bases between the two ends. This CDR3 is CASILSTGRETQYF. In DNA, the CDR3 is TGTGCCAGTATTTTGTCGACAGGTCGAGAGACCCAGTACTTC.

V usage is TRBV5-1 and J usage is TRBJ1-1; 7 bases agree with TRBD1. The CDR3 runs to 14 residues. Germline CDR1 and CDR2: SGHRS and YFSETQ. After removal of 3 bases from V and 1 base from J, the junction contained 3 bases not matched to a gene. CDR3 nucleotide sequence: TGCGCCAGCAGCTCCGGGACAGCGAACACTGAAGCTTTCTTT. Its translation is CASSSGTANTEAFF.

The chain uses TRBV7-9 and TRBJ2-5; D might be TRBD1 (8 bases). This CDR3 contains 16 residues. With 3 bases removed from V and 3 bases from J, the gap between germline ends came to 17 bases. Germline assignment: CDR1 SEHNR and CDR2 FQNEAQ (reference sequence). CDR3 bases: TGTGCCAGCAGCTTGCTACAGGGGGGGATAAAAGAGACCCAGTACTTC. As protein: CASSLLQGGIKETQYF.

Written as DNA, the CDR3 is TGTGCCAGCAGCTTAGATCTGAGTTATGGCTACACCTTC. Translation: CASSLDLSYGYTF. The chain has TRBV11-2 and TRBJ1-2; D not certain. Germline CDR1 SGHAT, CDR2 FQNNGV. CDR3 size: 13 residues. V was trimmed by 0 bases and J by 5 bases, leaving 7 bases between them.

The chain links TRBV28 to TRBJ1-1, with TRBD1 matching 7 bases. Germline CDR1 reads MDHEN; CDR2 reads SYDVKM. With V trimmed by 3 bases and J by 7 bases, 14 bases remained unmatched. The CDR3 is made up of 16 amino acids. The CDR3 nucleotides read TGTGCCAGCAGTTTGATAGGAAGGACAGGACTTAATGAAGCTTTCTTT. This codes for CASSLIGRTGLNEAFF.

This clone has a single count. The gene calls are TRBV30 and TRBJ2-1; the D gene is possibly TRBD2 (6 bases). The CDR3 contains 13 residues. V dropped 3 bases and J dropped 7 bases, with 13 bases sitting between them. Germline V gives CDR1 GTSNPN, CDR2 SVGIG (reference sequence). CDR3 sequence: CAWRPGEDNEQFF. The CDR3 DNA follows: TGTGCCTGGAGGCCGGGGGAAGATAATGAGCAGTTCTTC.

This clone showed up just a few times. This chain joins TRBV28 and TRBJ1-5, with D perhaps TRBD1 (6 bases). The ends were cut back, 5 bases at V and 4 bases at J, with 15 bases in the middle. This CDR3 has 15 residues. From germline, CDR1 is MDHEN and CDR2 SYDVKM. The CDR3 here is CASSITGNANQPQHF. The CDR3 nucleotides are TGTGCCAGCAGTATTACAGGGAATGCAAATCAGCCCCAGCATTTT.

The rearrangement joins TRBV9 to TRBJ2-1; 13 bases match TRBD2. J lost 5 bases, V lost 5 bases, and 4 bases had no gene match. Looked up from germline, CDR1 is SGDLS and CDR2 is YYNGEE. The CDR3 has 15 residues. CDR3 region: CASRQGLAGHNEQFF. The CDR3 bases are TGTGCCAGCAGACAGGGACTAGCGGGGCACAATGAGCAGTTCTTC.

Only one count was recorded for this clone. J is TRBJ2-3 and V is TRBV29-1, with D perhaps matching TRBD2 (5 bases). Germline values: CDR1 SQVTM, CDR2 ANQGSEA. Trimming shortened V by 2 bases and J by 6 bases, and 9 bases separated the two germline ends. The CDR3 contains 12 residues. Here the CDR3 reads CSVEQLEDTQYF. The CDR3, as DNA: TGCAGCGTTGAACAACTAGAGGATACGCAGTATTTT.

The V call is TRBV19, the J call TRBJ2-1, with 11 nucleotides matching TRBD2. The germline V gene encodes CDR1 LNHDA and CDR2 SQIVND (reference sequence). The CDR3 totals 17 residues. The ends lost 7 bases at V and 7 bases at J; junction bases unmatched: 15. CDR3 residues: CASNGLAGGFNVNEQFF. CDR3 DNA: TGTGCCAGTAACGGCCTAGCGGGGGGTTTTAATGTAAATGAGCAGTTCTTC.

The chain combines TRBV27 with TRBJ1-1, with no clear D. Germline lookup yields CDR1 MNHEY and CDR2 SMNVEV (reference sequence). The V and J ends lost 3 bases and 1 base respectively, with 15 bases between them. This CDR3 is built from 16 residues. The CDR3 loop is CASSLGTWNANTEAFF. The DNA for the CDR3 is TGTGCCAGCAGTTTGGGCACCTGGAACGCGAACACTGAAGCTTTCTTT.